The T cell receptor beta chain described here comes from a study of PD-1 and CTLA-4 blockade in melanoma. Trimming removed 3 bases from V and 3 bases from J; junction bases left unmatched: 6. The length of the CDR3 is 16 residues. Germline loops: CDR1 LNHDA, CDR2 SQIVND (reference sequence). The method was immunoSEQ multiplex PCR; TCRdb's version includes in-frame clones alone and lacks a portion of them. The sample lists some 15,000 clones; about 69% were seen once. The rearrangement joins TRBV19 to TRBJ2-7; 12 bases align to TRBD2. The sample in question was CD8+ T cells from peripheral blood, obtained before anti-PD-1 treatment. The receptor was derived from a human donor with melanoma. The chain's CDR3 is CASSIQTSGSFYEQYF. The CDR3, as DNA: TGTGCCAGTAGTATCCAGACTAGCGGGAGCTTCTACGAGCAGTACTTC.